The entry below gives a single TCR beta chain sequence along with its context. This sample is part of a study of T cell changes during pregnancy in multiple sclerosis. Produced via immunoSEQ multiplex PCR; TCRdb's table is partial and in-frame only. Seen here are 70,000 to 95,000 clones, around 92% observed once, and the top ten hold 2.2%. CDR1 is MNHNY and CDR2 is SVGAGI in the germline V gene (reference sequence). CDR3 size: 14 residues. Trimming took 2 bases from V and 0 from J, leaving 8 bases between them. V gene TRBV6-6 combines with J gene TRBJ2-7, with D possibly being TRBD1 (6 bases). This specimen consisted of peripheral blood, obtained in the third trimester of pregnancy. This receptor was identified in a female donor with multiple sclerosis, enrolled in a pregnancy study. The CDR3 nucleotides are TGTGCCAGCAGTTACGGACAGAACTCCTACGAGCAGTACTTC. This gives the protein CASSYGQNSYEQYF.